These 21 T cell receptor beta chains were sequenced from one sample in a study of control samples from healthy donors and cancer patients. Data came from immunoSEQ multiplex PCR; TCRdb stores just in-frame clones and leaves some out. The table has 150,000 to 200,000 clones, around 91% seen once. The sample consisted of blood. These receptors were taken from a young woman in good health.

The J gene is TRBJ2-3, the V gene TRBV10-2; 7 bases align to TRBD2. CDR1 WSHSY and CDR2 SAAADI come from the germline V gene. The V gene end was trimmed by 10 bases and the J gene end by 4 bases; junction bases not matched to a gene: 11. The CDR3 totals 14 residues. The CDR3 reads CATVRTRGSDTQYF. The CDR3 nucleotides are TGCGCCACCGTCCGAACGCGGGGGTCAGATACGCAGTATTTT.

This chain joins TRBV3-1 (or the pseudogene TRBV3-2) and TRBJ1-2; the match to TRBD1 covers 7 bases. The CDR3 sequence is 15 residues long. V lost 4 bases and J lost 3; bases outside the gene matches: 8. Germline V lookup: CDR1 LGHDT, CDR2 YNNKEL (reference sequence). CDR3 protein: CASSLNRDRDYGYTF. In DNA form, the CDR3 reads TGTGCCAGCAGCCTAAACCGGGACAGAGACTATGGCTACACCTTC.

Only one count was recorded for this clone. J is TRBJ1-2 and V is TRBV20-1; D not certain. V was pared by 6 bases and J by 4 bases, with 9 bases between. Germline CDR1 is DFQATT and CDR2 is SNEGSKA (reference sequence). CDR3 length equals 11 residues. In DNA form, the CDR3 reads TGCAGTGCCTCGGACGGCTATGGCTACACCTTC. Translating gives CSASDGYGYTF.

CDR3 coding DNA: TGTGCCAGCAGTGAATTGAACACTGAAGCTTTCTTT. Protein sequence: CASSELNTEAFF. The rearrangement links TRBV25-1 to TRBJ1-1; D gene ambiguous. Trimming took 1 base from V and 0 from J, leaving 0 bases between them. Germline lookup yields CDR1 MGHDK and CDR2 SYGVNS. The CDR3 covers 12 residues.

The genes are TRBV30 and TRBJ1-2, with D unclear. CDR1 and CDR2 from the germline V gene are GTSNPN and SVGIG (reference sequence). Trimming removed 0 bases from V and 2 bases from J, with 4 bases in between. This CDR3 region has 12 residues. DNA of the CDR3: TGTGCCTGGAGTGTCCAGAACTATGGCTACACCTTC. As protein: CAWSVQNYGYTF.

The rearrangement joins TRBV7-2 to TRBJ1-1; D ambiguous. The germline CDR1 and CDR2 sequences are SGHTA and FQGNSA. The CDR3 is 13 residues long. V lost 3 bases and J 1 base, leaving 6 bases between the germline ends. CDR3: CASSFGWNTEAFF. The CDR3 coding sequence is TGTGCCAGCAGCTTCGGCTGGAACACTGAAGCTTTCTTT. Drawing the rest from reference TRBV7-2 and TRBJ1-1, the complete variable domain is GAGVSQSPSNKVTEKGKDVELRCDPISGHTALYWYRQSLGQGLEFLIYFQGNSAPDKSGLPSDRFSAERTGGSVSTLTIQRTQQEDSAVYLCASSFGWNTEAFFGQGTRLTVV.

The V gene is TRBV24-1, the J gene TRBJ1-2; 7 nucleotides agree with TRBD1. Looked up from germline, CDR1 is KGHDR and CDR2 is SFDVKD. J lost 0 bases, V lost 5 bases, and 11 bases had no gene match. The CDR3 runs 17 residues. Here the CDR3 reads CATSGRGGPETNYGYTF. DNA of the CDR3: TGTGCCACCAGTGGGAGAGGGGGCCCCGAAACTAACTATGGCTACACCTTC.

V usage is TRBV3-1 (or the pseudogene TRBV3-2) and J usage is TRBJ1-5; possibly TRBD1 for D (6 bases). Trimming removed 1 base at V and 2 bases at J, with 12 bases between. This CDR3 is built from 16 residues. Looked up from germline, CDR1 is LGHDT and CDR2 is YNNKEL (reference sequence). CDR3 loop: CASSQARAGGNQPQHF. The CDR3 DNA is TGTGCCAGCAGCCAAGCCCGGGCAGGGGGCAATCAGCCCCAGCATTTT.

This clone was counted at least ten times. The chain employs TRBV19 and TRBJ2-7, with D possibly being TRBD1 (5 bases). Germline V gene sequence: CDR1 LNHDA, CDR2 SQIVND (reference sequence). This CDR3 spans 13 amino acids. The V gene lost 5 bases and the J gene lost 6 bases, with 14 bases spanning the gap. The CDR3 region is CASSLQGVGEQYF. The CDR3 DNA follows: TGTGCCAGTAGTCTTCAGGGCGTCGGCGAGCAGTACTTC.

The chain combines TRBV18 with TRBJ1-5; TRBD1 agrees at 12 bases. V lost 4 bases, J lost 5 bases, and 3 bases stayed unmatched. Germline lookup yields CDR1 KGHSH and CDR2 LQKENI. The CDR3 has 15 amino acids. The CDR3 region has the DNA TGTGCCAGCTCACTTGGGACAGGGGGCCATCAGCCCCAGCATTTT. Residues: CASSLGTGGHQPQHF.

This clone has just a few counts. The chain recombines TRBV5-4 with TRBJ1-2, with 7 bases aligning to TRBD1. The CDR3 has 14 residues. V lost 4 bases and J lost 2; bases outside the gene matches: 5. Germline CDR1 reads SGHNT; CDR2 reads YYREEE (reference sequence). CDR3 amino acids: CASSPGQRNYGYTF. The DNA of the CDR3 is TGTGCCAGCAGCCCGGGACAGAGGAACTATGGCTACACCTTC.

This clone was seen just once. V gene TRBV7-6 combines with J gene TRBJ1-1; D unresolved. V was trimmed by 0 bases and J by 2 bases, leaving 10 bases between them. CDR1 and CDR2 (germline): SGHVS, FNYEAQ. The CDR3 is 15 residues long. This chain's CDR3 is CASSLAEHRNTEAFF. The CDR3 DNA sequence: TGTGCCAGCAGCTTAGCCGAACACCGAAACACTGAAGCTTTCTTT.

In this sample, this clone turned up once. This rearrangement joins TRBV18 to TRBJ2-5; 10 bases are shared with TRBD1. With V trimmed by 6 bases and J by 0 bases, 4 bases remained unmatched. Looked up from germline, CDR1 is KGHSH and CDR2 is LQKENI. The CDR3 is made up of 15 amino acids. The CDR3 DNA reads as TGTGCCAGCTCCCCGGGACAGGGGAACCAAGAGACCCAGTACTTC. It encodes CASSPGQGNQETQYF.

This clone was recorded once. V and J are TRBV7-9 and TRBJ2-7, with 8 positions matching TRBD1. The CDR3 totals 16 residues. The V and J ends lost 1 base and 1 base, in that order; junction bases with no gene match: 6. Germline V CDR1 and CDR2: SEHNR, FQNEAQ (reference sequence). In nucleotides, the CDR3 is TGTGCCAGCAGCTTAGTTCGCACAGGGGGTTCCTACGAGCAGTACTTC. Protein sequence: CASSLVRTGGSYEQYF.

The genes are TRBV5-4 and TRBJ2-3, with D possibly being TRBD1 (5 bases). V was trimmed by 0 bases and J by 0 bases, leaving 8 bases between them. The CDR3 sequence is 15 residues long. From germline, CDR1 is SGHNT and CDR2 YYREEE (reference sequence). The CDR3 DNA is TGTGCCAGCAGCTTGGGGGGCACTAGCACAGATACGCAGTATTTT. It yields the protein CASSLGGTSTDTQYF.

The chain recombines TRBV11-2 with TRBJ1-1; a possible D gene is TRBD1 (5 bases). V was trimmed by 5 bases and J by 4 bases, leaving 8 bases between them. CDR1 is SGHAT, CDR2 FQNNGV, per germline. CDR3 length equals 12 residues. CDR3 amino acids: CASSPRGTEAFF. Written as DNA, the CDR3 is TGTGCCAGCAGCCCGAGGGGCACTGAAGCTTTCTTT.

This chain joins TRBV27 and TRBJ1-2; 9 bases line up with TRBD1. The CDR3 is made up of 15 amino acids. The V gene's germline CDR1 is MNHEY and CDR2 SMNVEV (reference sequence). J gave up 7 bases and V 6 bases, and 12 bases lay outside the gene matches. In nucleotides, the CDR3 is TGTGCCAGCAGCGCTCTTACAGGGGGCGGTGGTGGCTACACCTTC. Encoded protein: CASSALTGGGGGYTF.

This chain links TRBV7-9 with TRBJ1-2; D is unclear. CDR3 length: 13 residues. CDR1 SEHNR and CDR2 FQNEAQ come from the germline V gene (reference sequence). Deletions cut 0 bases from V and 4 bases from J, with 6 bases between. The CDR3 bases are TGTGCCAGCAGCTTAGCGGCAGCCTATGGCTACACCTTC. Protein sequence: CASSLAAAYGYTF.

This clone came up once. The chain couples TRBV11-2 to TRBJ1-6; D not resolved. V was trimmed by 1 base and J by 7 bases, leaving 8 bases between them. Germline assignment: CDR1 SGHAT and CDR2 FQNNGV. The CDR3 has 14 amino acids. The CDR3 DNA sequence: TGTGCCAGCAGCTTAGTGACTAACAATTCACCCCTCCACTTT. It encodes CASSLVTNNSPLHF.

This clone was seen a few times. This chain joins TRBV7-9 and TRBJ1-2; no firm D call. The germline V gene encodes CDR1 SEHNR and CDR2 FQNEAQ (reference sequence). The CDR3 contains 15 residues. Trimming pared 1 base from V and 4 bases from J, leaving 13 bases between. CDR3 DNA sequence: TGTGCCAGCAGCTTAGGTCTGGGCCCCTCCTATGGCTACACCTTC. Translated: CASSLGLGPSYGYTF.

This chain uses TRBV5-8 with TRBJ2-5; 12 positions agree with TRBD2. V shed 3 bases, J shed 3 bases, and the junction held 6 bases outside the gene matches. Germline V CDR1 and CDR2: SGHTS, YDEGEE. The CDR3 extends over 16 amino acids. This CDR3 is CASSWWPSGGEETQYF. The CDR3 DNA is TGTGCCAGCAGCTGGTGGCCTAGCGGGGGGGAAGAGACCCAGTACTTC.